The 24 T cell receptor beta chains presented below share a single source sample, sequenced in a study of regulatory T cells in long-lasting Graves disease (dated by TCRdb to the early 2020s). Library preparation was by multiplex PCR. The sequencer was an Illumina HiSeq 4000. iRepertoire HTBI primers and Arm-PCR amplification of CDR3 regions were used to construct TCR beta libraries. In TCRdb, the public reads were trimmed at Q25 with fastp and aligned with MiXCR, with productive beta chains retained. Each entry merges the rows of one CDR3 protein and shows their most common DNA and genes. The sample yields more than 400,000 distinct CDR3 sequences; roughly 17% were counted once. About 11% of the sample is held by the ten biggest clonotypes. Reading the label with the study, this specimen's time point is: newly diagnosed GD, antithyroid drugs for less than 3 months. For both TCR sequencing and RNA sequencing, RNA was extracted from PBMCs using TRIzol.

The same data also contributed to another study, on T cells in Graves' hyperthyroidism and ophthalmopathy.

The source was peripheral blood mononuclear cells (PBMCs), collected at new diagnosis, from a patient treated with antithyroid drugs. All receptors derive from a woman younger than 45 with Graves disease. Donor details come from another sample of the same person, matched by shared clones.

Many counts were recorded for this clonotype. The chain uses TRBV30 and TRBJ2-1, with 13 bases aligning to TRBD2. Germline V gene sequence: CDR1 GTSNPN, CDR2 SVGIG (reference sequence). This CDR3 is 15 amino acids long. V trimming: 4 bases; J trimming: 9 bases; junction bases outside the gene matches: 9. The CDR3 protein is CAWMRGLAGVGEQFF. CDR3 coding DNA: TGTGCCTGGATGCGAGGACTAGCGGGAGTCGGTGAGCAGTTCTTC.

In DNA, the CDR3 is TGTGCCAGCAGCTCGGACGCCTCGGGAGGGCAGCCCCAGCATTTT. The encoded protein is CASSSDASGGQPQHF. V usage is TRBV7-9 and J usage is TRBJ1-5; the D is unclear. This CDR3 is 15 amino acids long. CDR1 and CDR2 (germline): SEHNR, FQNEAQ (reference sequence). V shed 4 bases and J shed 7 bases, with 17 bases lying between them.

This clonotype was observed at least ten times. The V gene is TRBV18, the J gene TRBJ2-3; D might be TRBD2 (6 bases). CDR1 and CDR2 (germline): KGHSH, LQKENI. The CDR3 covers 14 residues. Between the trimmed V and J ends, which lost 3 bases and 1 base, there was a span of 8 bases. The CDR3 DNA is TGTGCCAGCTCACCGACTAGGGGCACAGATACGCAGTATTTT. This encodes CASSPTRGTDTQYF.

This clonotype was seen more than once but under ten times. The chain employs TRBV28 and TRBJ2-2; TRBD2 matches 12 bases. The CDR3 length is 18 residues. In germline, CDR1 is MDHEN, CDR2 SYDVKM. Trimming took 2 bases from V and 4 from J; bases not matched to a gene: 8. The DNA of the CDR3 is TGTGCCAGCAGTTTAACAGGGACTAGCGGGCTTCCCACCGGGGAGCTGTTTTTT. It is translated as CASSLTGTSGLPTGELFF.

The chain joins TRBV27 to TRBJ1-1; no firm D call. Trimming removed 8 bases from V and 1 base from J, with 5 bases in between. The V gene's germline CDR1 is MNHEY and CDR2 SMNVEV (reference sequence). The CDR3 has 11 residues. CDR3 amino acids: CASRQNTEAFF. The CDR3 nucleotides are TGTGCCAGCCGGCAGAACACTGAAGCTTTCTTT.

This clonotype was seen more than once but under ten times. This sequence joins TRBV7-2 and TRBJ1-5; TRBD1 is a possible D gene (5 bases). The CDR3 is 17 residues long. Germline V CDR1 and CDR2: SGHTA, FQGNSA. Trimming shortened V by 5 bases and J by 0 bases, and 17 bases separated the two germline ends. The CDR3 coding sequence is TGTGCCAGCAGCCTCGGGGGAGGGAGAATTAGCAATCAGCCCCAGCATTTT. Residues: CASSLGGGRISNQPQHF.

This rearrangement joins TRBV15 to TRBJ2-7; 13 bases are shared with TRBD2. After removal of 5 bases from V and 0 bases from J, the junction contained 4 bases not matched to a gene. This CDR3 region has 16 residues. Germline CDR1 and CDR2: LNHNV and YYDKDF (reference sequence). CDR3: CATSRRTSGSSYEQYF. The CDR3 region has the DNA TGTGCCACCAGCCGCCGGACTAGCGGGAGCTCCTACGAGCAGTACTTC.

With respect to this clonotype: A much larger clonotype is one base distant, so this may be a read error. CDR3 in amino acids: CASAPGLPLQETQYF. Here the CDR3 DNA reads TGTGCCAGCGCCCCCGGCCTCCCCTTGCAAGAGACCCAGTACTTC. The rearrangement joins TRBV7-9 to TRBJ2-5; D is uncertain. The germline V gene encodes CDR1 SEHNR and CDR2 FQNEAQ (reference sequence). There are 15 residues in the CDR3. V lost 8 bases, J lost 2 bases, and 18 bases lay in between. Full variable domain (outside the CDR3, taken from reference TRBV7-9 and TRBJ2-5): DTGVSQNPRHKITKRGQNVTFRCDPISEHNRLYWYRQTLGQGPEFLTYFQNEAQLEKSRLLSDRFSAERPKGSFSTLEIQRTEQGDSAMYLCASAPGLPLQETQYFGPGTRLLVL.

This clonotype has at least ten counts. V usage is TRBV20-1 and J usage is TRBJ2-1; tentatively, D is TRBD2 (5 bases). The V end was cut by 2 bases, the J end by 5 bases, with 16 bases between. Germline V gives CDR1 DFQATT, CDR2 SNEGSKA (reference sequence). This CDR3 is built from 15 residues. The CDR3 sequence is CSARSIREVNNEQFF. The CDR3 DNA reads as TGCAGTGCTAGATCTATCCGGGAAGTCAACAATGAGCAGTTCTTC.

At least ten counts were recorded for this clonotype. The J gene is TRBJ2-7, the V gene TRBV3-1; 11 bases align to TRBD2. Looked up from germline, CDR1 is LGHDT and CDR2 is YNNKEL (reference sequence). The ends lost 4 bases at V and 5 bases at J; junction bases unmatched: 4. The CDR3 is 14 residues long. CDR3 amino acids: CASSLSGRANEQYF. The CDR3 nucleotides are TGTGCCAGCAGCCTTAGCGGGAGGGCCAACGAGCAGTACTTC.

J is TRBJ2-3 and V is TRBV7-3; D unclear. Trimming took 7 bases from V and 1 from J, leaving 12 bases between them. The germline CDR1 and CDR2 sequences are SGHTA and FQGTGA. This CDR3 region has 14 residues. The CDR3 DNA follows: TGTGCCAGCACCGTAGACTCTGGCACAGATACGCAGTATTTT. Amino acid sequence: CASTVDSGTDTQYF. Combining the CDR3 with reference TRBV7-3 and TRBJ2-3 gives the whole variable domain GAGVSQTPSNKVTEKGKYVELRCDPISGHTALYWYRQSLGQGPEFLIYFQGTGAADDSGLPNDRFFAVRPEGSVSTLKIQRTERGDSAVYLCASTVDSGTDTQYFGPGTRLTVL.

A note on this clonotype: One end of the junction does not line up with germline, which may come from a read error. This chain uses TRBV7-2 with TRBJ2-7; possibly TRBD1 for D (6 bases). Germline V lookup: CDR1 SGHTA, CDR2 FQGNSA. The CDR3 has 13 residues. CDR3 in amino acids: CASSFFPGHIKFF. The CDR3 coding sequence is TGTGCCAGCAGCTTCTTTCCGGGACACATAAAATTCTTC. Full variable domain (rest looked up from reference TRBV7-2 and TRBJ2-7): GAGVSQSPSNKVTEKGKDVELRCDPISGHTALYWYRQSLGQGLEFLIYFQGNSAPDKSGLPSDRFSAERTGGSVSTLTIQRTQQEDSAVYLCASSFFPGHIKFFGPGTRLTVT.

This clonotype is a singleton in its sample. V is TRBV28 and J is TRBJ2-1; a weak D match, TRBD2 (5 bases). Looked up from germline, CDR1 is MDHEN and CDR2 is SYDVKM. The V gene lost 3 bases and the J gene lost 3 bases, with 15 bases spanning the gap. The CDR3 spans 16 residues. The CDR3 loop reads CASSFPPAANYNEQFF. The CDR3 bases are TGTGCCAGCAGTTTTCCCCCAGCGGCTAACTACAATGAGCAGTTCTTC. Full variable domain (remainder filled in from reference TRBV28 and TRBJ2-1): DVKVTQSSRYLVKRTGEKVFLECVQDMDHENMFWYRQDPGLGLRLIYFSYDVKMKEKGDIPEGYSVSREKKERFSLILESASTNQTSMYLCASSFPPAANYNEQFFGPGTRLTVL.

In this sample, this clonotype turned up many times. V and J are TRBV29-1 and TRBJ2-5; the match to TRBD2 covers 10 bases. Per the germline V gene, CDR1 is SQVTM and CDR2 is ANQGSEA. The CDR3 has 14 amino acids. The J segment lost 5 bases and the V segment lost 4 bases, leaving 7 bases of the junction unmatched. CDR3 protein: CSVVRLAGDETQYF. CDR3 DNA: TGCAGCGTTGTACGGCTAGCGGGGGACGAGACCCAGTACTTC.

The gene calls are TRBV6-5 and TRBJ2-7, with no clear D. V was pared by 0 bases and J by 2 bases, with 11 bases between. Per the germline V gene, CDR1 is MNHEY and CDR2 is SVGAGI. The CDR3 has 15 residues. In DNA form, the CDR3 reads TGTGCCAGCAGTTACTCGAAGGAACTACCCTACGAGCAGTACTTC. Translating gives CASSYSKELPYEQYF.

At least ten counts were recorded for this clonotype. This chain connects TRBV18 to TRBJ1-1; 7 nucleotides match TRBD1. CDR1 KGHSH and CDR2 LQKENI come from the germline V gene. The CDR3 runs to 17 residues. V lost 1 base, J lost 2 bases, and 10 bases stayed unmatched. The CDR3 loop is CASSPLQGGASNTEAFF. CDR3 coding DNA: TGTGCCAGCTCACCACTTCAAGGGGGCGCGTCCAACACTGAAGCTTTCTTT.

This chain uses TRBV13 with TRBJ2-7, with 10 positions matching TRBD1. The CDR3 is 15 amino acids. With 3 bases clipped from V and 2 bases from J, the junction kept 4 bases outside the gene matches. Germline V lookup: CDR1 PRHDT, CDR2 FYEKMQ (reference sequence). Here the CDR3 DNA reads TGTGCCAGCAGCTTTGGGACAGGGGACCCCTACGAGCAGTACTTC. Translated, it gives CASSFGTGDPYEQYF.

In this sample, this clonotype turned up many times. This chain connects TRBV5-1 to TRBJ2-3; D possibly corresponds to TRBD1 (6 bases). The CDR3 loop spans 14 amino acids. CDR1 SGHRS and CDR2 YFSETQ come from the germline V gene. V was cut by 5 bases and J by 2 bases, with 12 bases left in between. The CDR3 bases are TGCGCCAGCAGGAGGGACACACTCACAGATACGCAGTATTTT. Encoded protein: CASRRDTLTDTQYF.

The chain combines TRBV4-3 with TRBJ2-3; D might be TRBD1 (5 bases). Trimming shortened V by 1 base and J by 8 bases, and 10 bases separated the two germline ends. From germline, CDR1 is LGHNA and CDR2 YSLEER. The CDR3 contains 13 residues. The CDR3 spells CASSQVGRGTQYF. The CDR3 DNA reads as TGCGCCAGCAGCCAAGTGGGGCGCGGTACGCAGTATTTT.

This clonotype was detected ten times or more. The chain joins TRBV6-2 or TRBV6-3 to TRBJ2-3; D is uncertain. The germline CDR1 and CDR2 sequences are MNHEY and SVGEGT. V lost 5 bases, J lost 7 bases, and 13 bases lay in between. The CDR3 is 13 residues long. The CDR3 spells CASSKAEWHTQYF. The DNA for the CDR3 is TGTGCCAGCAGTAAAGCCGAGTGGCATACGCAGTATTTT.

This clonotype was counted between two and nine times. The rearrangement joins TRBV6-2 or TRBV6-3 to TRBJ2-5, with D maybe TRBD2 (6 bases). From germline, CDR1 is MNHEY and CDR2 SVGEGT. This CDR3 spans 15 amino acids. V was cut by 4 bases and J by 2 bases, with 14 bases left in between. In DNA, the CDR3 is TGTGCCAGCAGTTCTGAGCGGGCGATACAAGAGACCCAGTACTTC. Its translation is CASSSERAIQETQYF.

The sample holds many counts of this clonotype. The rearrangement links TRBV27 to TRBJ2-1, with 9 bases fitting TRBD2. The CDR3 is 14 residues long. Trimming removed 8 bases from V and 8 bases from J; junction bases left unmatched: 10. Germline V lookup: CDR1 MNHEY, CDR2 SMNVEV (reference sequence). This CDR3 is CASLPGLASDEQFF. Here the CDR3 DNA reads TGTGCCAGCCTACCGGGACTAGCAAGCGATGAGCAGTTCTTC.

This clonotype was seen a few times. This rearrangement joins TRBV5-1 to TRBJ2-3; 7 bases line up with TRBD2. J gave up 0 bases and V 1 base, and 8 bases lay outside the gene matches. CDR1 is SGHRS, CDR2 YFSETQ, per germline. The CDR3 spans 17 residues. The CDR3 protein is CASSLIPTSPSTDTQYF. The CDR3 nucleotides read TGCGCCAGCAGCTTGATCCCGACTAGCCCTAGCACAGATACGCAGTATTTT.

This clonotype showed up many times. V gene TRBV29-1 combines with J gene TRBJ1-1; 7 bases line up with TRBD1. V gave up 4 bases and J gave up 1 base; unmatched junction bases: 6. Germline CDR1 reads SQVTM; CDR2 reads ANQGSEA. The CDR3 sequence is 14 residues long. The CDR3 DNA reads TGCAGCGTTGGACCGGGACAGAGGAACACTGAAGCTTTCTTT. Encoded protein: CSVGPGQRNTEAFF.